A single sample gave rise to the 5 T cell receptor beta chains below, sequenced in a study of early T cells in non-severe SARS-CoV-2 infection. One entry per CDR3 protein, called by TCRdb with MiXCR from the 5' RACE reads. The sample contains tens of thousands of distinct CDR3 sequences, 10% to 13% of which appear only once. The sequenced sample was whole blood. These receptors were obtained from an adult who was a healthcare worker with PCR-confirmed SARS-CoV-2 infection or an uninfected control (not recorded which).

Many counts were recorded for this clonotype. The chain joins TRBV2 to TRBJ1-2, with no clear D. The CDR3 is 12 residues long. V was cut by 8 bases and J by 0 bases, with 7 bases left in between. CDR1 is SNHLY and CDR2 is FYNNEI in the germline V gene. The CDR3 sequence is CASSRANYGYTF. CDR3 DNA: TGTGCCAGCTCCAGAGCTAACTATGGCTACACCTTC.

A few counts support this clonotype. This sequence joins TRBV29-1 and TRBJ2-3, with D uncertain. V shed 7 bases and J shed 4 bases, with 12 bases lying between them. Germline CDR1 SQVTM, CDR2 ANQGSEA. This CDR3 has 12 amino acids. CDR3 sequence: CSARPPADTQYF. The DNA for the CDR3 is TGCAGCGCCCGCCCTCCCGCAGATACGCAGTATTTT.

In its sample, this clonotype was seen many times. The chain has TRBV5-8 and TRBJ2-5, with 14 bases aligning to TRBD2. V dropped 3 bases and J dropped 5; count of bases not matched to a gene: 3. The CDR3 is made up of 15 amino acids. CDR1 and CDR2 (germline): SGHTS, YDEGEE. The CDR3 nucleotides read TGTGCCAGCAGCTCGGGACTAGCGGGGGTTGAGACCCAGTACTTC. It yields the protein CASSSGLAGVETQYF.

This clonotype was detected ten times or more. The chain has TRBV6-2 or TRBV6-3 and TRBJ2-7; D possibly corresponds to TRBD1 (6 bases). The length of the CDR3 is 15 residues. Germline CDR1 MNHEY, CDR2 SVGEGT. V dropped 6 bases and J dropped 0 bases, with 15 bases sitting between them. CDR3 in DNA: TGTGCCAGCAGATTGACAGGCCTAAGCTCCTACGAGCAGTACTTC. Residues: CASRLTGLSSYEQYF.

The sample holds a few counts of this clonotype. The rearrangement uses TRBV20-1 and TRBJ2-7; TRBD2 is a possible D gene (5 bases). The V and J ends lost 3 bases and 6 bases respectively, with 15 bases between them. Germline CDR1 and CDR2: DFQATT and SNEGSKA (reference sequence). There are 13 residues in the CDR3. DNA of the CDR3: TGCAGTGCTAGTCGATCCGTTAGCGCCGAGCAGTACTTC. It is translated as CSASRSVSAEQYF.